These 6 T cell receptor beta chains share one sample of origin, sequenced in a study of regulatory T cells in long-lasting Graves disease. Arm-PCR of CDR3 regions and iRepertoire HTBI primers were the basis on which TCR beta libraries were built. TCRdb independently ran MiXCR on the multiplex PCR reads; one entry per CDR3 protein. The data show some 350,000 distinct CDR3 sequences, roughly 16% seen once. Described time point: newly diagnosed GD, antithyroid drugs for less than 3 months. Construction of the TCR library relied on RNA isolated from PBMCs. The data were also submitted as part of a second study, on T cells in Graves' hyperthyroidism and ophthalmopathy.

Sequenced here: peripheral blood mononuclear cells (PBMCs), sampled at new diagnosis, from a patient treated with antithyroid drugs. Receptor source: a woman under 30 with Graves disease.

This clonotype was seen at least ten times. This chain uses TRBV30 with TRBJ2-5; TRBD1 aligns across 7 bases. The CDR3 runs 17 residues. The germline V gene encodes CDR1 GTSNPN and CDR2 SVGIG (reference sequence). V was clipped by 1 base and J by 5 bases; unmatched bases: 16. Here the CDR3 reads CAWSAPFGTEDWETQYF. DNA for the CDR3: TGTGCCTGGAGTGCCCCCTTTGGGACAGAGGATTGGGAGACCCAGTACTTC.

This clonotype came up many times. The chain recombines TRBV7-9 with TRBJ2-5; TRBD1 matches 11 bases. The CDR3 runs 17 residues. The germline CDR1 and CDR2 sequences are SEHNR and FQNEAQ (reference sequence). After removal of 8 bases from V and 5 bases from J, the junction contained 16 bases not matched to a gene. CDR3 coding DNA: TGTGCCAGCCAAGGGGACAGGGGGAATTCTCGACTTGAGACCCAGTACTTC. It yields the protein CASQGDRGNSRLETQYF.

The DNA for the CDR3 is TGCGCCAGCAGCTCTAATTTGGACAGGGCGGCGGAGACCCAGTACTTC. Translated, it gives CASSSNLDRAAETQYF. The chain has TRBV5-1 and TRBJ2-5; 8 bases line up with TRBD1. The length of the CDR3 is 16 residues. V gave up 3 bases and J gave up 5 bases; unmatched junction bases: 12. Germline V gene sequence: CDR1 SGHRS, CDR2 YFSETQ.

The V call is TRBV28, the J call TRBJ2-1, with 9 bases aligning to TRBD1. Germline-derived CDR1 and CDR2 are MDHEN and SYDVKM. With 10 bases clipped from V and 0 bases from J, the junction kept 4 bases outside the gene matches. The CDR3 sequence is 14 residues long. CDR3 DNA sequence: TGTGCCATCGTGGACAGGGGCTCCTACAATGAGCAGTTCTTC. The encoded protein is CAIVDRGSYNEQFF. The variable domain in full, with the rest retrieved from reference TRBV28 and TRBJ2-1, is DVKVTQSSRYLVKRTGEKVFLECVQDMDHENMFWYRQDPGLGLRLIYFSYDVKMKEKGDIPEGYSVSREKKERFSLILESASTNQTSMYLCAIVDRGSYNEQFFGPGTRLTVL.

Of note for this clonotype: A much larger clone sits a single nucleotide away, making a read error possible. CDR3 nucleotides: TGCGCCAGCAGCCCAGGGACTAGCGGGAGCATTGAGCAGTTCTTC. Its protein is CASSPGTSGSIEQFF. The chain is built from TRBV5-1 and TRBJ2-1; 14 bases fit TRBD2. The CDR3 is made up of 15 amino acids. In germline, CDR1 is SGHRS, CDR2 YFSETQ. Trimming cost V 4 bases and J 9 bases; bases outside gene matches: 6.

The sample holds many counts of this clonotype. The V gene is TRBV11-2, the J gene TRBJ1-4; TRBD1 might be the D (6 bases). The V end lost 5 bases, the J end lost 7 bases, and 14 bases lay between the germline ends. The CDR3 consists of 14 residues. The V gene's germline CDR1 is SGHAT and CDR2 FQNNGV. CDR3 sequence reads: CASSEQGWGEKLFF. CDR3 bases: TGTGCCAGCAGCGAACAGGGTTGGGGTGAAAAACTGTTTTTT.